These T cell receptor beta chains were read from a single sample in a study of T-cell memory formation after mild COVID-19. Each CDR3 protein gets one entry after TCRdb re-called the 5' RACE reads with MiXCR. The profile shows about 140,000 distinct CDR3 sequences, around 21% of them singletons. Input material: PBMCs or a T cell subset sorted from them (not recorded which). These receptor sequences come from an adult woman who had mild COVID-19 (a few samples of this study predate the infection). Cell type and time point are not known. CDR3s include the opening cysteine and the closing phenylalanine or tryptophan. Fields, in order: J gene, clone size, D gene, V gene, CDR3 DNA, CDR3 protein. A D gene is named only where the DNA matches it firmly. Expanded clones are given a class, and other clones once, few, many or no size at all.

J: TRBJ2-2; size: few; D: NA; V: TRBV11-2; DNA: TGTGCCAGCAGCACACAGGGTTTCGCCGGGGAGCTGTTTTTT; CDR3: CASSTQGFAGELFF
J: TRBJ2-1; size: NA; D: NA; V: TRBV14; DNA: TGTGCCAGCAGCCAAGAGGGTGGACCCTACAATGAGCAGTTCTTC; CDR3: CASSQEGGPYNEQFF
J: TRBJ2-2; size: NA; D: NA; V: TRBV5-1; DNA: TGCGCCAGCAGTCCGGCCCTTCTCGAAGTCACCGGGGAGCTGTTTTTT; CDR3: CASSPALLEVTGELFF
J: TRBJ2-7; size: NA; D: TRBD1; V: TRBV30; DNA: TGTGCCTGGAGTCGACAGGGGTCCGAGCAGTACTTC; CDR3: CAWSRQGSEQYF
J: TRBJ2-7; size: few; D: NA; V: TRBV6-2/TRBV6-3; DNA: TGTGCCAGCAGTTCGGCAAATCCCTACGAGCAGTACTTC; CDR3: CASSSANPYEQYF
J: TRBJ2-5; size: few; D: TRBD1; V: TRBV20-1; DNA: TGCAGTGCTAGAGTTCCCGGGACAGTGAAAGAGACCCAGTACTTC; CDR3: CSARVPGTVKETQYF
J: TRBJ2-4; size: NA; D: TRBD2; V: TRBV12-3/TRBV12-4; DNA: TGTGCCAGCAGTTTAGAACTAGCGGAAAACATTCAGTACTTC; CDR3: CASSLELAENIQYF
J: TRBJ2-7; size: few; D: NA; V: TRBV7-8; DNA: TGTGCCAGCAGCTTAGCGGGGTTTCTGGGGGCTTACGAGCAGTACTTC; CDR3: CASSLAGFLGAYEQYF
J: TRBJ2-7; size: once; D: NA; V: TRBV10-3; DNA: TGTGCCATCAGTGACAACCGGGTCCTCCCTCCCTACGAGCAGTACTTC; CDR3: CAISDNRVLPPYEQYF
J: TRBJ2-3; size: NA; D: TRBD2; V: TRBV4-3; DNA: TGCGCCAGCAGCCAGACTAGCGGGACGGCAGATACGCAGTATTTT; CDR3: CASSQTSGTADTQYF
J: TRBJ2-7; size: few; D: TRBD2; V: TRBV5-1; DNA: TGCGCCAGCAGCCTGCCCCCGGGACTAGCGGGAGGAACGGCCTACGAGCAGTACTTC; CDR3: CASSLPPGLAGGTAYEQYF
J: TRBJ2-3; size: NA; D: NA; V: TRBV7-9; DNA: TGTGCCAGCAGCGCGTGGACAACCTGGGGCACAGATACGCAGTATTTT; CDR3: CASSAWTTWGTDTQYF
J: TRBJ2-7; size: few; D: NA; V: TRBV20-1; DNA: TGCAGTGCTCAAACGGACAGAACCTACGAGCAGTACTTC; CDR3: CSAQTDRTYEQYF
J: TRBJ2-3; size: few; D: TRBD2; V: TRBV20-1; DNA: TGCAGTGCCCTGACTAGCGGGGGCTCCGATACGCAGTATTTT; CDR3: CSALTSGGSDTQYF
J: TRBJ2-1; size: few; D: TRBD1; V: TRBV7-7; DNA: TGTGCTAGCAGCTTCGGGACAGGGTACAATGAGCAGTTCTTC; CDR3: CASSFGTGYNEQFF
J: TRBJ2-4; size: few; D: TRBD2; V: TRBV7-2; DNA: TGTGCCAGCAGCCCGGGACTAGCGGGAGCCGGGAACATTCAGTACTTC; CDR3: CASSPGLAGAGNIQYF
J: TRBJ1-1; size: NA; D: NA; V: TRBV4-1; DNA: TGCGCCAGCAGCCAAGAACGGAGGACCGGACCCGAAGCTTTCTTT; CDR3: CASSQERRTGPEAFF
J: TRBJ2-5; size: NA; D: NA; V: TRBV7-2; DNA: TGTGCCAGCAGCTTAGGGGCTAGAGCCCCAATGGAGACCCAGTACTTC; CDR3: CASSLGARAPMETQYF
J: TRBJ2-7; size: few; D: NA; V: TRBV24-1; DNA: TGTGCCACCAGTGTCGGAAGGGCCCCCTACGAGCAGTACTTC; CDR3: CATSVGRAPYEQYF
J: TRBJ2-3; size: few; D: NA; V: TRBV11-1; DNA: TGTGCCAGTCTCCAGGGAGATACGCAGTATTTT; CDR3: CASLQGDTQYF
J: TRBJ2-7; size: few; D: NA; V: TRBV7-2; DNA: TGTGCCAGCAGCCCCCGGGCCTCTAAAGAACACGAGCAGTACTTC; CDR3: CASSPRASKEHEQYF
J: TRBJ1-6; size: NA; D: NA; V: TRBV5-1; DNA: TGCGCCAGCAGCTTTGAGACAGGCCTCAGTTCACCCCTCCACTTT; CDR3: CASSFETGLSSPLHF
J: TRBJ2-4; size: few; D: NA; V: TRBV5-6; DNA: TGTGCCAGCAGCTTGTTAGGGTCGAGGGCCAAAAACATTCAGTACTTC; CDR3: CASSLLGSRAKNIQYF
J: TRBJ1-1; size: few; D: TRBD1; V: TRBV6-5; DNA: TGTGCCAGCAGGCGACAGGGGATTAACACTGAAGCTTTCTTT; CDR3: CASRRQGINTEAFF
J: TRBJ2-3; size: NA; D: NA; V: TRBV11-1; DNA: TGTGCCAGCAGCTCGGGGCCGGGGACAGATACGCAGTATTTT; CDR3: CASSSGPGTDTQYF
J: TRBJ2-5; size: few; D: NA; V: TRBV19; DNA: TGTGCCAGTAGTATACGGGCGGGACTTCAAGAGACCCAGTACTTC; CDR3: CASSIRAGLQETQYF
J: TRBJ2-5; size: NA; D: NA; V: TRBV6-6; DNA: TGTGCCAGCAGTTTCCCGGGATACCAAGAGACCCAGTACTTC; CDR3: CASSFPGYQETQYF
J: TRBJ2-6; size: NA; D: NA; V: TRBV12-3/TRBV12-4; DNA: TGTGCCAGCAGTTTAGCGCTGAGGGTAACCGGGGCCAACGTCCTGACTTTC; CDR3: CASSLALRVTGANVLTF
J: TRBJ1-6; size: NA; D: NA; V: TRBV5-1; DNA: TGCGCCAGCAAGACCGGGATGATGAATTCACCCCTCCACTTT; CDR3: CASKTGMMNSPLHF
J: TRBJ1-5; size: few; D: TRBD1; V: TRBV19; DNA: TGTGCCAGTATCAGGGCGACAGGGGGCTCTGAGCCCCAGCATTTT; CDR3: CASIRATGGSEPQHF
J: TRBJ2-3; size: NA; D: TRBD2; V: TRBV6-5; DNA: TGTGCCAGTGGCCCCGGGACTAGCGGGGGGCCAGGAACGCAGTATTTT; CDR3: CASGPGTSGGPGTQYF
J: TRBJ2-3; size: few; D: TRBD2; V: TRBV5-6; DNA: TGTGCCACCCACCCTAGCGGGGGCACAGATACGCAGTATTTT; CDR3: CATHPSGGTDTQYF
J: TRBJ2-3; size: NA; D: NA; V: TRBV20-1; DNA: TGCAGTGCTAGGGGAAACACAGATACGCAGTATTTT; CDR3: CSARGNTDTQYF
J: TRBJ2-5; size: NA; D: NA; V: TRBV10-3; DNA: TGTGCCATCAGTGAGAAATCAGTAGACGAGACCCAGTACTTC; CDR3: CAISEKSVDETQYF
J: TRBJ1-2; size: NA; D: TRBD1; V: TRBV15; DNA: TGTGCCACCAAGCAGACAGGGGACCCCGACTATGGCTACACCTTC; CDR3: CATKQTGDPDYGYTF
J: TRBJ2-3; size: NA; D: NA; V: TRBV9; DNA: TGTGCCAGCAGCGTAGGGCCCCAGCCGTCCACAGATACGCAGTATTTT; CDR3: CASSVGPQPSTDTQYF
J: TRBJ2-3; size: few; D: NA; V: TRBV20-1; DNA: TGCAGTGCTAGTATGGATACGGTTACTAGCACAGATACGCAGTATTTT; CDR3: CSASMDTVTSTDTQYF
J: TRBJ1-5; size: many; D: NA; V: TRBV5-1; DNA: TGCGCCAGCAGCTTGGATAGCAATCAGCCCCAGCATTTT; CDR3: CASSLDSNQPQHF
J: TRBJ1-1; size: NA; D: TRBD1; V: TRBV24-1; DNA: TGTGCCACCAGTGAAACCTCAGGACAGGCCAACACTGAAGCTTTCTTT; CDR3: CATSETSGQANTEAFF
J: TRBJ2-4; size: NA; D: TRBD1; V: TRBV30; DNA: TGTGCCTGGAGTGGAGACAGGGGGCCGAAAAACATTCAGTACTTC; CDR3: CAWSGDRGPKNIQYF
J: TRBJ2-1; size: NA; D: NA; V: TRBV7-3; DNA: TGTGCCAGCAGCCGGGGGCCGGGAGTGGGTGAAAATGAGCAGTTCTTC; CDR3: CASSRGPGVGENEQFF
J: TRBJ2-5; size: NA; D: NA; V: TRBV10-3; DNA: TGTGCCATCAGCCTTCTGGCGGGGGCCCAAGAGACCCAGTACTTC; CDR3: CAISLLAGAQETQYF
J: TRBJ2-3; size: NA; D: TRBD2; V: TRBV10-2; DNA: TGCGCCAGCAGTCGGACTAGCGGGGCCTTAACGCAGTATTTT; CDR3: CASSRTSGALTQYF
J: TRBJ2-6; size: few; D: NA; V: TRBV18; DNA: TGTGCCAGCTCACCACAGCAGGGGTCCGGGGCCAACGTCCTGACTTTC; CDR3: CASSPQQGSGANVLTF
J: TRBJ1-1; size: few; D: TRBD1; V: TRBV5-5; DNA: TGTGCCAGCAGCTTGGACCCGTGGACAGGGGTGAACACTGAAGCTTTCTTT; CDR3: CASSLDPWTGVNTEAFF
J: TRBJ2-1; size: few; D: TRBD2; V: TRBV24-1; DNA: TGTGCCACCAGTGAATCCACTCGGACTAGCAGGCTGGCTACCTACAATGAGCAGTTCTTC; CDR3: CATSESTRTSRLATYNEQFF